The 25 T cell receptor beta chains listed next were all sequenced from one sample in a study of T-cell memory formation after mild COVID-19. One entry per CDR3 protein results from TCRdb running MiXCR on the 5' RACE reads. The table has under 200,000 distinct CDR3 sequences, 10% to 15% seen once. Sequencing input: PBMCs or a T cell subset sorted from them (not recorded which). These receptors were obtained from a man aged 18 to 30 who had mild COVID-19 (a few samples of this study predate the infection). Cell type and time point are not known.

J is TRBJ1-4 and V is TRBV20-1; 8 nucleotides align to TRBD1. The CDR3 is 13 amino acids. V trimming: 3 bases; J trimming: 5 bases; junction bases outside the gene matches: 2. The germline gives CDR1 DFQATT, CDR2 SNEGSKA (reference sequence). The CDR3 protein is CSASNRGNEKLFF. CDR3 coding DNA: TGCAGTGCTAGTAACAGGGGGAATGAAAAACTGTTTTTT.

This clonotype showed up just a few times. The V call is TRBV9, the J call TRBJ2-6; 7 bases line up with TRBD1. The CDR3 has 16 amino acids. The trim removed 3 bases at V and 5 bases at J, leaving 8 bases unmatched. The V gene's germline CDR1 is SGDLS and CDR2 YYNGEE. CDR3 DNA: TGTGCCAGCAGCGCCAGGACAGGCCCTAGGGCCAACGTCCTGACTTTC. Its protein is CASSARTGPRANVLTF.

Sample share makes this clonotype medium-sized. The chain recombines TRBV5-1 with TRBJ1-1; unclear D gene. V shed 5 bases and J shed 1 base, with 12 bases lying between them. Germline loops: CDR1 SGHRS, CDR2 YFSETQ. The CDR3 loop spans 14 amino acids. The chain's CDR3 is CASRLGGENTEAFF. The CDR3 coding sequence is TGCGCCAGCAGGCTTGGTGGGGAGAACACTGAAGCTTTCTTT.

This clonotype was detected a few times. This sequence joins TRBV5-1 and TRBJ2-7; D tentatively fits TRBD1 or TRBD2 (7 bases each). Trimming took 0 bases from V and 4 from J, leaving 14 bases between them. The CDR3 extends over 15 amino acids. Germline values: CDR1 SGHRS, CDR2 YFSETQ. CDR3 in amino acids: CASSLGEGALYEQYF. In DNA, the CDR3 is TGCGCCAGCAGCTTGGGGGAGGGGGCGTTATACGAGCAGTACTTC.

This clonotype was found a few times. The rearrangement joins TRBV6-2 or TRBV6-3 to TRBJ2-1; D unresolved. Germline lookup yields CDR1 MNHEY and CDR2 SVGEGT. V was trimmed by 2 bases and J by 4 bases, leaving 12 bases between them. The CDR3 contains 15 residues. This CDR3 reads CASSYLGSTYNEQFF. DNA of the CDR3: TGTGCCAGCAGTTACCTAGGTTCTACTTACAATGAGCAGTTCTTC.

The chain is built from TRBV5-1 and TRBJ2-5, with D unclear. Per germline, CDR1 SGHRS and CDR2 YFSETQ. The CDR3 sequence is 15 residues long. V lost 5 bases and J 1 base, leaving 15 bases between the germline ends. For the CDR3, the DNA is TGCGCCAGCAGAACCCGGGCCAACTTCCAAGAGACCCAGTACTTC. This gives the protein CASRTRANFQETQYF.

This clonotype appeared a few times. The junction departs from germline at one end; a sequencing error may be responsible. The V call is TRBV7-3, the J call TRBJ2-5; TRBD1 or TRBD2 may be the D gene (7 bases each). Germline values: CDR1 SGHTA, CDR2 FQGTGA. The CDR3 is 14 residues long. CDR3 residues: CASSITGEGETQYF. The CDR3, as DNA: TGTGCCAGCAGCATAACAGGGGAGGGAGAGACCCAGTACTTC. Based on the CDR3 plus reference TRBV7-3 and TRBJ2-5, the full variable domain is GAGVSQTPSNKVTEKGKYVELRCDPISGHTALYWYRQSLGQGPEFLIYFQGTGAADDSGLPNDRFFAVRPEGSVSTLKIQRTERGDSAVYLCASSITGEGETQYFGPGTRLLVL.

This clonotype was picked up a small number of times. The junction and the germline gene differ at one end; a read error may be behind it. This chain uses TRBV5-6 with TRBJ2-5; either TRBD1 or TRBD2 may fit D (5 bases each). CDR3 length: 14 amino acids. Germline V CDR1 and CDR2: SGHDT, YYEEEE. The CDR3 protein is CASILRGGRETQYF. The DNA of the CDR3 is TGTGCCAGCATCTTGAGGGGTGGTAGAGAGACCCAGTACTTC.

This clonotype was seen repeatedly, ten times or more. J is TRBJ2-5 and V is TRBV29-1; TRBD1 or TRBD2 may be the D gene (6 bases each). The CDR3 is made up of 15 amino acids. The germline V gene has CDR1 SQVTM and CDR2 ANQGSEA. Between the trimmed V and J ends, which lost 4 bases and 0 bases, there was a span of 15 bases. The CDR3 bases are TGCAGCGTTGGGGTAGGGGGGCCGTACCAAGAGACCCAGTACTTC. Translating it yields CSVGVGGPYQETQYF.

The chain combines TRBV11-3 with TRBJ2-2, with 9 bases that match TRBD2. This CDR3 comprises 17 residues. The V gene end was trimmed by 6 bases and the J gene end by 4 bases; junction bases not matched to a gene: 12. Germline V CDR1 and CDR2: SGHNT, YENEEA. The CDR3 here is CASRRRPAGGFTGELFF. As DNA, the CDR3 is TGTGCCAGCAGGCGGCGCCCAGCGGGGGGATTCACCGGGGAGCTGTTTTTT.

This clonotype was detected many times. The chain recombines TRBV9 with TRBJ2-3; D may be TRBD2 (5 bases). From germline, CDR1 is SGDLS and CDR2 YYNGEE. The CDR3 loop spans 14 amino acids. Trimming shortened V by 3 bases and J by 6 bases, and 14 bases separated the two germline ends. CDR3 nucleotides: TGTGCCAGCAGCGCGTCGGGTTGGGAGGATACGCAGTATTTT. Its protein is CASSASGWEDTQYF.

This clonotype was observed many times. The chain combines TRBV7-2 with TRBJ2-7; D unclear. This CDR3 region has 13 residues. Between the trimmed V and J ends, which lost 5 bases and 2 bases, there was a span of 10 bases. Germline V CDR1 and CDR2: SGHTA, FQGNSA. The CDR3 nucleotides are TGTGCCAGCAGCCCCACAAGGACCTACGAGCAGTACTTC. This translates into CASSPTRTYEQYF.

V and J are TRBV5-1 and TRBJ1-2; D is possibly TRBD1 (6 bases). This CDR3 is built from 13 residues. V lost 4 bases, J lost 8 bases, and 15 bases lay in between. CDR1 is SGHRS and CDR2 is YFSETQ in the germline V gene. CDR3 nucleotide sequence: TGCGCCAGCAGCCGCGACAGGTCAGAGGGCTACACCTTC. Translating it yields CASSRDRSEGYTF. Together with reference TRBV5-1 and TRBJ1-2, the CDR3 gives the full variable domain: KAGVTQTPRYLIKTRGQQVTLSCSPISGHRSVSWYQQTPGQGLQFLFEYFSETQRNKGNFPGRFSGRQFSNSRSEMNVSTLELGDSALYLCASSRDRSEGYTFGSGTRLTVV.

This sequence joins TRBV14 and TRBJ2-7, with D perhaps given as TRBD1 or TRBD2 (5 bases each). This CDR3 has 11 residues. V dropped 1 base and J dropped 12 bases, with 10 bases sitting between them. Per germline, CDR1 SGHDN and CDR2 FVKESK. This CDR3 is CASSQGDPLYF. In nucleotides, the CDR3 is TGTGCCAGCAGCCAAGGGGACCCCCTGTACTTC.

This clonotype was seen more than once but under ten times. The chain combines TRBV28 with TRBJ2-3; 8 nucleotides line up with TRBD2. J was trimmed by 0 bases and V by 2 bases; bases with no gene match: 4. The CDR3 covers 16 residues. The germline V gene encodes CDR1 MDHEN and CDR2 SYDVKM. For the CDR3, the DNA is TGTGCCAGCAGTTTAGCGTCTAGCGGGAGCACAGATACGCAGTATTTT. Encoded protein: CASSLASSGSTDTQYF. The full variable domain, completed using reference TRBV28 and TRBJ2-3, is DVKVTQSSRYLVKRTGEKVFLECVQDMDHENMFWYRQDPGLGLRLIYFSYDVKMKEKGDIPEGYSVSREKKERFSLILESASTNQTSMYLCASSLASSGSTDTQYFGPGTRLTVL.

A few counts support this clonotype. This chain links TRBV3-1 with TRBJ2-3; tentatively, D is TRBD2 (5 bases). Deletions cut 8 bases from V and 5 bases from J, with 14 bases between. Germline lookup yields CDR1 LGHDT and CDR2 YNNKEL (reference sequence). The CDR3 loop spans 13 amino acids. The CDR3 nucleotides are TGTGCCAGCGGTGAACTAGTCCAAGATACGCAGTATTTT. Translation: CASGELVQDTQYF.

The genes are TRBV25-1 and TRBJ1-4; possibly TRBD1 for D (6 bases). Germline loops: CDR1 MGHDK, CDR2 SYGVNS. This CDR3 is 15 amino acids long. V lost 4 bases and J lost 6, with 15 bases in between. The CDR3 DNA reads as TGTGCCAGCAGTGCCGGCAGGGGATTTTATGAAAAACTGTTTTTT. Protein sequence: CASSAGRGFYEKLFF.

This chain joins TRBV7-9 and TRBJ2-1; tentative D call: TRBD2 (7 bases). The CDR3 covers 15 residues. Trimming pared 5 bases from V and 0 bases from J, leaving 11 bases between. In germline, CDR1 is SEHNR, CDR2 FQNEAQ (reference sequence). This chain's CDR3 is CASSRGASSYNEQFF. As DNA, the CDR3 is TGTGCCAGCAGCCGGGGGGCGAGCTCCTACAATGAGCAGTTCTTC.

This clonotype was seen more than once but under ten times. This chain joins TRBV7-2 and TRBJ2-5; a weak D match, TRBD2 (6 bases). The V and J ends lost 1 base and 4 bases respectively, with 7 bases between them. The CDR3 covers 13 residues. Per germline, CDR1 SGHTA and CDR2 FQGNSA. CDR3 residues: CASSLGRGETQYF. CDR3 DNA sequence: TGTGCCAGCAGCTTAGGGAGGGGAGAGACCCAGTACTTC.

The chain uses TRBV7-3 and TRBJ1-6, with a tentative D call TRBD1 (5 bases). CDR1 and CDR2 from the germline V gene are SGHTA and FQGTGA. The CDR3 is 15 residues long. V gave up 0 bases and J gave up 10 bases, with 13 bases separating them. The chain's CDR3 is CASSLTRAKGSPLHF. For the CDR3, the DNA is TGTGCCAGCAGCTTAACCCGGGCAAAGGGGTCACCCCTCCACTTT.

J is TRBJ2-3 and V is TRBV4-1; 11 nucleotides agree with TRBD2. CDR3 size: 16 residues. With 0 bases clipped from V and 3 bases from J, the junction kept 2 bases outside the gene matches. Per the germline V gene, CDR1 is MGHRA and CDR2 is YSYEKL. CDR3 nucleotides: TGCGCCAGCAGCCAAGATCCTAGCGGGGGGACAGATACGCAGTATTTT. This codes for CASSQDPSGGTDTQYF.

This chain uses TRBV29-1 with TRBJ2-5; TRBD2 agrees at 9 bases. The CDR3 has 15 residues. Germline V gene lookup returns CDR1 SQVTM and CDR2 ANQGSEA. J lost 2 bases, V lost 3 bases, and 7 bases had no gene match. The CDR3 loop reads CSVERGGRVQETQYF. CDR3 nucleotide sequence: TGCAGCGTTGAGCGGGGGGGCCGGGTACAAGAGACCCAGTACTTC.

V gene TRBV3-1 combines with J gene TRBJ1-4, with D unresolved. Germline CDR1 and CDR2: LGHDT and YNNKEL (reference sequence). This CDR3 has 15 residues. The germline V and J ends were trimmed by 0 bases and 5 bases, with 10 bases remaining between them. DNA of the CDR3: TGTGCCAGCAGCCAAGATTGGGCAGCAAATGAAAAACTGTTTTTT. It specifies CASSQDWAANEKLFF.

This clonotype showed up just a few times. The J gene is TRBJ2-3, the V gene TRBV28; D is unclear. The germline V and J ends were trimmed by 8 bases and 0 bases, with 18 bases remaining between them. The CDR3 is 16 amino acids. Per the germline V gene, CDR1 is MDHEN and CDR2 is SYDVKM. CDR3 bases: TGTGCCAGCGGACCCTTCCTACTAACTAGCACAGATACGCAGTATTTT. It is translated as CASGPFLLTSTDTQYF.

This chain connects TRBV3-1 to TRBJ2-2; D unresolved. Germline V CDR1 and CDR2: LGHDT, YNNKEL (reference sequence). This CDR3 region has 14 residues. V was shortened by 0 bases and J by 4 bases, with 6 bases between the two germline ends. The CDR3 here is CASSQEWSTGELFF. CDR3 nucleotides: TGTGCCAGCAGCCAAGAGTGGTCCACCGGGGAGCTGTTTTTT.